This record looks at one T cell receptor beta chain sequence and its context. Its target is unknown. Trimming pared 4 bases from V and 2 bases from J, leaving 13 bases between. This CDR3 is built from 14 residues. Germline V gene sequence: CDR1 SGDLS, CDR2 YYNGEE. The sample originates from a study of blood T cells in healthy people across ages. Looking at the study overall: With template switching, about one barcoded beta molecule was captured per two T cells.

Broader study findings: The study could not conclusively compare naive and antigen-experienced cells, given its unsorted PBMCs.

Primed by a sample-barcoded 5' primer and a J-beta primer mix, a second PCR proceeded for 7 to 11 cycles. MiXCR, applied by TCRdb to the 5' RACE reads, yields one record per CDR3 protein. The table lists 1,100,000 or so distinct CDR3 sequences, under 55% of them singletons. The source is a woman aged 60-75 years in good health. Sequenced: blood. V is TRBV9 and J is TRBJ2-7; the D is unclear. CDR3 DNA sequence: TGTGCCAGCAGCCCGGACGTCCCTCCCTACGAGCAGTACTTC. Translated: CASSPDVPPYEQYF. Combining the CDR3 with reference TRBV9 and TRBJ2-7 gives the whole variable domain DSGVTQTPKHLITATGQRVTLRCSPRSGDLSVYWYQQSLDQGLQFLIQYYNGEERAKGNILERFSAQQFPDLHSELNLSSLELGDSALYFCASSPDVPPYEQYFGPGTRLTVT.